Presented here are 10 T cell receptor beta chains from one specimen sequenced in a study of T cells in Graves' hyperthyroidism and ophthalmopathy. Amplification targeted TCR beta CDR3 regions from RNA transcripts. With the HTBI primer set, the TCR CDR3 went through a first round of RT-PCR. MiXCR, applied by TCRdb to the multiplex PCR reads, yields one record per CDR3 protein. The table has over 650,000 distinct CDR3 sequences, roughly 17% seen once. Sample: blood. Source of these receptors: a man between 18 and 35 years old with Graves' hyperthyroidism.

This clonotype showed up just a few times. V and J are TRBV6-2 or TRBV6-3 and TRBJ2-2, with 7 bases aligning to TRBD2. This CDR3 comprises 14 residues. V lost 5 bases and J lost 4; bases outside the gene matches: 4. The germline V gene encodes CDR1 MNHEY and CDR2 SVGEGT. The CDR3 here is CASSRAGRTGELFF. The CDR3 nucleotides are TGTGCCAGCAGTCGAGCGGGACGCACCGGGGAGCTGTTTTTT.

Regarding this clonotype: Given a much more abundant clone one base away, this may be a read error. The chain is built from TRBV7-8 and TRBJ2-2, with TRBD2 identical over 10 bases. The CDR3 extends over 18 amino acids. Germline V CDR1 and CDR2: SGHVS, FQNEAQ. The CDR3 loop reads CASSLTIMGLANTEELFF. The CDR3 DNA reads TGTGCCAGCAGCCTAACAATCATGGGACTAGCGAACACCGAGGAGCTGTTTTTT.

This clonotype was seen a few times. The V and J genes are TRBV9 and TRBJ1-3; 11 positions match TRBD1. The germline V gene encodes CDR1 SGDLS and CDR2 YYNGEE. The CDR3 consists of 20 residues. Trimming took 7 bases from V and 0 from J; bases not matched to a gene: 18. CDR3 nucleotide sequence: TGTGCCAGCTCAAGCTCAGGACAGGGGGCCTTACTAGACTCTGGAAACACCATATATTTT. It yields the protein CASSSSGQGALLDSGNTIYF.

This clonotype has just a few counts. The chain couples TRBV6-1 to TRBJ2-7; D gene unclear. Germline CDR1 MNHNS, CDR2 SASEGT. Trimming took off 5 bases at V and 2 bases at J, with 10 bases between the two ends. This CDR3 spans 13 amino acids. CDR3: CASSREFTYEQYF. CDR3 DNA sequence: TGTGCCAGCAGTAGGGAATTTACCTACGAGCAGTACTTC.

The chain uses TRBV20-1 and TRBJ1-1, with D unclear. This CDR3 contains 14 residues. The germline gives CDR1 DFQATT, CDR2 SNEGSKA (reference sequence). Trimming pared 0 bases from V and 1 base from J, leaving 9 bases between. The CDR3 here is CSARDPDGNTEAFF. The CDR3 nucleotides read TGCAGTGCTAGAGACCCGGACGGGAACACTGAAGCTTTCTTT.

The genes are TRBV5-1 and TRBJ2-2, with 7 bases aligning to TRBD1. This CDR3 comprises 17 residues. V gave up 0 bases and J gave up 2 bases; unmatched junction bases: 7. The V gene's germline CDR1 is SGHRS and CDR2 YFSETQ. Here the CDR3 DNA reads TGCGCCAGCAGCTTGGGCAGGGGGACGAGAAACACCGGGGAGCTGTTTTTT. Translated: CASSLGRGTRNTGELFF. The whole variable domain, filled in from reference TRBV5-1 and TRBJ2-2, reads KAGVTQTPRYLIKTRGQQVTLSCSPISGHRSVSWYQQTPGQGLQFLFEYFSETQRNKGNFPGRFSGRQFSNSRSEMNVSTLELGDSALYLCASSLGRGTRNTGELFFGEGSRLTVL.

Details on this clonotype: The missing conserved phenylalanine or tryptophan at the end of this CDR3 makes a read error likely. The chain links TRBV3-1 to TRBJ1-2; the D is unclear. The germline gives CDR1 LGHDT, CDR2 YNNKEL (reference sequence). The ends were cut back, 5 bases at V and 2 bases at J, with 15 bases in the middle. The CDR3 consists of 15 residues. CDR3 protein: CASSFRHRINYGYTL. CDR3 DNA sequence: TGTGCCAGCAGCTTCCGACATCGGATAAACTATGGCTACACCCTC.

There are a few counts of this clonotype. This chain's CDR3 is CSATRDLLYEQYF. CDR3 nucleotide sequence: TGCAGTGCTACCCGGGACCTTCTCTACGAGCAGTACTTC. This chain joins TRBV20-1 and TRBJ2-7; D is possibly TRBD1 or TRBD2 (5 bases each). CDR1 DFQATT and CDR2 SNEGSKA come from the germline V gene (reference sequence). The CDR3 totals 13 residues. V shed 4 bases and J shed 3 bases, with 13 bases lying between them.

The chain is built from TRBV2 and TRBJ2-5; either TRBD1 or TRBD2 may supply D (5 bases each). Deletions cut 3 bases from V and 11 bases from J, with 10 bases between. Looked up from germline, CDR1 is SNHLY and CDR2 is FYNNEI. The CDR3 is 11 residues long. CDR3 residues: CASSDEGPQYF. DNA for the CDR3: TGTGCCAGCAGTGATGAGGGACCGCAGTACTTC.

This clonotype was seen ten or more times. The chain joins TRBV28 to TRBJ2-7; no firm D call. Per germline, CDR1 MDHEN and CDR2 SYDVKM. V shed 4 bases and J shed 4 bases, with 11 bases lying between them. The length of the CDR3 is 13 residues. The CDR3 DNA reads as TGTGCCAGCAGTTCCTCCCTCGGTTACGAGCAGTACTTC. Encoded protein: CASSSSLGYEQYF.